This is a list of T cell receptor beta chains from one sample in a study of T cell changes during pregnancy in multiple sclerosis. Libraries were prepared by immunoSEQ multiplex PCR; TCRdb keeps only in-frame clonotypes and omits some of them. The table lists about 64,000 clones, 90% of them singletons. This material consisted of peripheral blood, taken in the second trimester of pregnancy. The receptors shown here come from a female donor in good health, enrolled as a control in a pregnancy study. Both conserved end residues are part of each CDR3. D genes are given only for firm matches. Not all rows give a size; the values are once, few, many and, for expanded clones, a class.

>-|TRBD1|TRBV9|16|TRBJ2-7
TGTGCCAGCAGCGTAGCAACAGGGACAGGGGACCACGAGCAGTACTTC
CASSVATGTGDHEQYF
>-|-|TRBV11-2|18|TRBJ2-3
TGTGCCAGCAGCTTAGGGCTAGCCCGCGCCCTCAGCACAGATACGCAGTATTTT
CASSLGLARALSTDTQYF
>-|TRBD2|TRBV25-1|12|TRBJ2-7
TGTGCCTCAAGCGGGAGGGCCTACGAGCAGTACTTC
CASSGRAYEQYF
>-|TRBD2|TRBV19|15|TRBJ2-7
TGTGCCAGGCAGGGGCGGGAGGCAACTACTTCCGAGCAGTACTTC
CARQGREATTSEQYF
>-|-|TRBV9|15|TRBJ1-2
TGTGCCAGCAGCCCAATGACAGTAATTGGGAATGGCTACACCTTC
CASSPMTVIGNGYTF
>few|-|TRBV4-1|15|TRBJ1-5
TGCGCCAGCAGCCAAGATCCCACAACCGGGCAGCCCCAGCATTTT
CASSQDPTTGQPQHF
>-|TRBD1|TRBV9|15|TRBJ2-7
TGTGCCAGCAGCAAGGACAGGGGTCAGACCTACGAGCAGTACTTC
CASSKDRGQTYEQYF
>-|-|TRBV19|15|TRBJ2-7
TGTGCCAGTAGTAGGGGGCCTAGGGACTCCTACGAGCAGTACTTC
CASSRGPRDSYEQYF
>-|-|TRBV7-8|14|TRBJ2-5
TGTGCCAGCAGCTTATTTCGTCAGAAGGAGACCCAGTACTTC
CASSLFRQKETQYF
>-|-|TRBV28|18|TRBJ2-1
TGTGCCAGCAGTCATAGGCCTCCCGCGGAAGAAGATGACAATGAGCAGTTCTTC
CASSHRPPAEEDDNEQFF
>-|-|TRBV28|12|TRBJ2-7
TGTGCCAGTGGGCGGGACTCCTACGAGCAGTACTTC
CASGRDSYEQYF